The rows below give T cell receptor beta chains drawn from one sample of a study of blood T cells in healthy people across ages. A single record per CDR3 protein comes from TCRdb applying MiXCR to the 5' RACE reads. The sample consists of about 1.5 million distinct CDR3 sequences, about 45% of them appearing once. The sample consisted of blood. Receptor source: a woman in her late teens or twenties in good health. Both conserved end residues are part of each CDR3. The order of the fields is V gene, J gene, D gene, clone size, CDR3 protein, CDR3 DNA. A D gene is named only where the DNA matches it firmly. Clone size, where shown, is once, few, many, or a class for clones that have expanded.

TRBV6-6	TRBJ2-3	NA	NA	CASSSPDLYTDTQYF	TGTGCCAGCAGTTCCCCGGACTTGTACACAGATACGCAGTATTTT
TRBV4-1	TRBJ2-5	NA	NA	CASSQSMETQYF	TGCGCCAGCAGCCAATCCATGGAGACCCAGTACTTC
TRBV14	TRBJ1-2	NA	NA	CASSQARGPNYGYIF	TGTGCCAGCAGCCAAGCCAGGGGACCAAACTATGGCTACATCTTC
TRBV20-1	TRBJ2-4	TRBD2	NA	CSAQRRTSGSGEQYF	TGCAGTGCTCAACGCCGGACTAGCGGGAGCGGGGAGCAGTACTTC
TRBV7-2	TRBJ2-3	NA	NA	CASSLWVGGQYF	TGTGCCAGCAGCTTGTGGGTAGGGGGGCAGTATTTT
TRBV20-1	TRBJ1-4	NA	NA	CSARLDGEKLFF	TGCAGTGCTAGATTGGACGGGGAAAAACTGTTTTTT
TRBV12-3/TRBV12-4	TRBJ1-5	NA	few	CASSFHEGGQPQHF	TGTGCCAGCAGTTTTCATGAGGGGGGTCAGCCCCAGCATTTT
TRBV6-6	TRBJ2-1	NA	NA	CASSSLYEQFF	TGTGCCAGCAGTTCTCTCTATGAGCAGTTCTTC
TRBV28	TRBJ1-3	NA	few	CASSLYPGPSGNTIYF	TGTGCCAGCAGTTTATACCCCGGCCCCTCTGGAAACACCATATATTTT
TRBV12-3/TRBV12-4	TRBJ1-5	NA	NA	CTSSLDGGNQPQHF	TGTACCAGCAGTTTAGATGGCGGCAATCAGCCCCAGCATTTT
TRBV7-2	TRBJ2-7	TRBD1	NA	CASSTRQGRYEQYF	TGTGCCAGCAGCACCCGACAGGGGAGATACGAGCAGTACTTC
TRBV27	TRBJ2-7	NA	NA	CASRPVGSRYEQYF	TGTGCCAGTAGGCCGGTGGGGTCTCGCTACGAGCAGTACTTC
TRBV10-3	TRBJ2-7	TRBD2	NA	CAIGGGDLGYEQYF	TGTGCCATCGGCGGGGGGGATCTCGGGTACGAGCAGTACTTC
TRBV4-3	TRBJ2-1	TRBD2	NA	CASSQDGLAGGGNEQFF	TGCGCCAGCAGCCAAGACGGACTAGCGGGAGGAGGTAATGAGCAGTTCTTC
TRBV2	TRBJ1-1	TRBD1	once	CASDRVNTEAFF	TGTGCCAGCGACAGGGTGAACACTGAAGCTTTCTTT
TRBV9	TRBJ2-7	NA	NA	CASSVEAYSYEQYF	TGTGCCAGCAGCGTAGAGGCCTACTCCTACGAGCAGTACTTC
TRBV14	TRBJ1-1	NA	NA	CASSQDTVLIRLNTEAFF	TGTGCCAGCAGCCAAGATACAGTCCTTATAAGGCTGAACACTGAAGCTTTCTTT
TRBV20-1	TRBJ2-1	TRBD2	NA	CSARKTLAGAGEQFF	TGCAGTGCTAGGAAGACACTAGCGGGAGCAGGTGAGCAGTTCTTC
TRBV4-1	TRBJ1-2	TRBD1	NA	CASSHPGTGTRGYTF	TGCGCCAGCAGCCATCCCGGGACAGGGACCAGGGGCTACACCTTC
TRBV20-1	TRBJ2-4	NA	once	CSARAGRTGCQNIQYF	TGCAGTGCTAGAGCTGGCAGGACCGGGTGTCAAAACATTCAGTACTTC
TRBV28	TRBJ2-3	NA	few	CASDPGTLKTDTQYF	TGTGCCAGCGATCCCGGGACACTAAAGACAGATACGCAGTATTTT
TRBV20-1	TRBJ2-1	TRBD2	NA	CNARGGTSWDNEQFF	TGCAATGCTAGGGGAGGGACTAGCTGGGACAATGAGCAGTTCTTC
TRBV6-2/TRBV6-3	TRBJ2-3	TRBD1	few	CASSYHGTGADTQYF	TGTGCCAGCAGTTACCATGGGACAGGGGCGGATACGCAGTATTTT
TRBV21-1	TRBJ2-2	NA	NA	CASNRLDLARELFF	TGTGCCAGCAACCGGCTGGATTTAGCCCGGGAGCTGTTTTTT